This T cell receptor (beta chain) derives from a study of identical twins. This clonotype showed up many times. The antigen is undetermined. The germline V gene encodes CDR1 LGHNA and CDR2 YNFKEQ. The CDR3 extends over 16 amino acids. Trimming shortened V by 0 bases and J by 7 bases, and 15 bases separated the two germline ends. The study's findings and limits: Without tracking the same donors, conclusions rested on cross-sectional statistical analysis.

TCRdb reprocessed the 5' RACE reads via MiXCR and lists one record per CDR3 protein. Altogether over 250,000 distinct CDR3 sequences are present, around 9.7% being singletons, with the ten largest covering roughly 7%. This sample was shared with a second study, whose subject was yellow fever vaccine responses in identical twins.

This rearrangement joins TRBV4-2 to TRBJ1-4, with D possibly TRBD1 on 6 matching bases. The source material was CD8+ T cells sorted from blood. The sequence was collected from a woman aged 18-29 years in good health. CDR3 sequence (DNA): TGTGCCAGCAGCCAAGAAGGGGAGGGGGGAGCTGAAAAACTGTTTTTT. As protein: CASSQEGEGGAEKLFF.